The sequence of this T cell receptor (beta chain) was determined in a study of T cells in Graves' hyperthyroidism and ophthalmopathy. Amplification of TCR beta CDR3 regions was performed using RNA transcripts as template. First-round RT-PCR of the TCR CDR3 relied on the HTBI primer set. TCRdb re-called the multiplex PCR reads with MiXCR, one entry per CDR3 protein. The data hold around 690,000 distinct CDR3 sequences, with 15% to 20% observed a single time. This clonotype has ten or more counts. This CDR3 contains 14 residues. Germline lookup yields CDR1 MDHEN and CDR2 SYDVKM. Trimming stripped 6 bases from V and 1 base from J, with 12 bases between. It was less than 13 ml of fresh peripheral blood that supplied the PBMCs.

The gene calls are TRBV28 and TRBJ1-1; no reliable D call. The clonotype originates from a man aged 45-65 years with Graves' hyperthyroidism. The sequencing input was blood. CDR3 nucleotides: TGTGCCAGCAGGTACCCCAGCCCGAACACTGAAGCTTTCTTT. It yields the protein CASRYPSPNTEAFF.